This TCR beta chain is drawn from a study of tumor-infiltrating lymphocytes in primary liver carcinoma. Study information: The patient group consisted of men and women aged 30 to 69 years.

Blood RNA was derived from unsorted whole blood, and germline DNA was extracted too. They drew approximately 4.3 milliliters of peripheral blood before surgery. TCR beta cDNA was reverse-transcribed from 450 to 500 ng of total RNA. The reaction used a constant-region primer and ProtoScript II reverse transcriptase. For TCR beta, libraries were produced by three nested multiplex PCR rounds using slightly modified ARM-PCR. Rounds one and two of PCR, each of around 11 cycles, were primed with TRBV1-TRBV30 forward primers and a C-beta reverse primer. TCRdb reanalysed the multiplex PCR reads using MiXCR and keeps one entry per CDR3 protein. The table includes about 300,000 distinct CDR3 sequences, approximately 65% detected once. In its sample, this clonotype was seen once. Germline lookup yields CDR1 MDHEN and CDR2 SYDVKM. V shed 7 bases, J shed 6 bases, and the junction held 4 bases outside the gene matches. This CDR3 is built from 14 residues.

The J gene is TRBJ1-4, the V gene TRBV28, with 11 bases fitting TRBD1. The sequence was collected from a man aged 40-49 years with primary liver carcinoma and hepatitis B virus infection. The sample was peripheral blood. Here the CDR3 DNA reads TGTGCCAGCACGTCGGGACAGGGGGATGAAAAACTGTTTTTT. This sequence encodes CASTSGQGDEKLFF.